Given below is one TCR beta chain in context. Its antigen is currently unknown. Trimming cost V 3 bases and J 3 bases; bases outside gene matches: 2. CDR3 length: 14 amino acids. CDR1 is LNHDA and CDR2 is SQIVND in the germline V gene (reference sequence). The table came from immunoSEQ multiplex PCR; TCRdb's copy has only in-frame clones and leaves some out. The sample lists roughly 70,000 clones, roughly nine tenths occurring once. The record originates from a study of OX40 agonist ivuxolimab in advanced cancers. Study context: Ivuxolimab, an antibody that agonizes OX40 (CD134), was administered to the patients. Patients received ivuxolimab, an intravenous treatment, every 2 weeks at 0.01 to 10 mg/kg. Notes on the study in general: Still undetermined is the antigen specificity of the expanded peripheral T cells. Averaged across samples, CD8+ T cells carried more expanded clones than CD4+ did.

The source is an adult with an advanced solid tumor such as melanoma, head and neck, liver or kidney cancer. The specimen was CD4+ or CD8+ T cells sorted from blood, collected in a trial of the OX40 agonist ivuxolimab. This rearrangement joins TRBV19 to TRBJ2-5; the match to TRBD1 covers 9 bases. CDR3 sequence reads: CASSMGQGKETQYF. DNA for the CDR3: TGTGCCAGTAGTATGGGACAGGGTAAAGAGACCCAGTACTTC.